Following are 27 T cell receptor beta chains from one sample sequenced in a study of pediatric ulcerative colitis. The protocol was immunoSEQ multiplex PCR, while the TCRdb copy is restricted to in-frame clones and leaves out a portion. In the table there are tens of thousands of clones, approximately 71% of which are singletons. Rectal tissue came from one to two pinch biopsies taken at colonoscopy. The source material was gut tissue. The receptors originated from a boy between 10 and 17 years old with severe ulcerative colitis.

The CDR3 coding sequence is TGTGCCTGGAGGGAGCTTATCAGGGGGAATAGCAATTCACCCCTCCACTTT. Its protein is CAWRELIRGNSNSPLHF. J is TRBJ1-6 and V is TRBV30, with 7 bases aligning to TRBD1. V was clipped by 3 bases and J by 7 bases; unmatched bases: 15. The CDR3 has 17 residues. Looked up from germline, CDR1 is GTSNPN and CDR2 is SVGIG (reference sequence).

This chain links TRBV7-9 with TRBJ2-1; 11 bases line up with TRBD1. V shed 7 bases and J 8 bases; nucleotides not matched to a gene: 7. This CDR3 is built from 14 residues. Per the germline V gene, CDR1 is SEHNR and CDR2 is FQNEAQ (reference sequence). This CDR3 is CASTGQGALDEQFF. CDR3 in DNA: TGTGCCAGCACCGGACAGGGGGCCTTGGATGAGCAGTTCTTC.

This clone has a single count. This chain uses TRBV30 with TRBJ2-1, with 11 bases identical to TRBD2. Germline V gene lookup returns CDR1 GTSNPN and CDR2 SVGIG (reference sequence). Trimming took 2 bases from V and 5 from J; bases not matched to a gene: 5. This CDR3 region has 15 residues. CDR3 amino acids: CAWSLGLAADNEQFF. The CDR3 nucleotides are TGTGCCTGGAGTTTGGGACTAGCGGCCGACAATGAGCAGTTCTTC.

This CDR3 is CASSQRRILAGGGNEQFF. DNA of the CDR3: TGTGCCAGCAGCCAAAGGCGGATCCTAGCGGGAGGAGGGAATGAGCAGTTCTTC. V usage is TRBV4-2 and J usage is TRBJ2-1; 11 positions agree with TRBD2. CDR3 length: 18 amino acids. Germline CDR1 and CDR2: LGHNA and YNFKEQ. Trimming at V came to 2 bases and at J to 7 bases, leaving 13 bases not matched to a gene.

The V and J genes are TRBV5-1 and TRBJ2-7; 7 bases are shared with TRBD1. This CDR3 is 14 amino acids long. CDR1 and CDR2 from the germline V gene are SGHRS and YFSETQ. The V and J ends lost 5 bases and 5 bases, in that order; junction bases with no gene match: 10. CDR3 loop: CASSTSDRVNEQYF. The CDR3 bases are TGCGCCAGCAGTACCTCCGACAGGGTCAACGAGCAGTACTTC.

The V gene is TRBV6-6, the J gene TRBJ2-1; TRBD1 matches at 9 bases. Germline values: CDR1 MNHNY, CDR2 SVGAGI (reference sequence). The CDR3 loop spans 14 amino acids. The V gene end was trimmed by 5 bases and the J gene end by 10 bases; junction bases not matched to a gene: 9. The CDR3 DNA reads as TGTGCCAGCAGTAAACTCCTACAGGGGGCAGAGCAGTTCTTC. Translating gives CASSKLLQGAEQFF.

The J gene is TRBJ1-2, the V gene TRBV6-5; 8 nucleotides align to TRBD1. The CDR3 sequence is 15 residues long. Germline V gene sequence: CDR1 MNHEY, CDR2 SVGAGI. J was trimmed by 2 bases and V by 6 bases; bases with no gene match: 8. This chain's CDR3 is CASRSGDRTNYGYTF. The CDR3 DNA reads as TGTGCCAGCAGGAGCGGGGACAGGACAAACTATGGCTACACCTTC.

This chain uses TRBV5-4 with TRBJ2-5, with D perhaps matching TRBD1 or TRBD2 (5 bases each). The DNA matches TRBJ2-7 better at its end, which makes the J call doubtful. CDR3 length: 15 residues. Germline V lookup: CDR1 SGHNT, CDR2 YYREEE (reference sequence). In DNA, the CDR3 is TGTGCCAGCAGCATGACGGGACCGAGCTCCTACGAGCAGTACTTC. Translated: CASSMTGPSSYEQYF.

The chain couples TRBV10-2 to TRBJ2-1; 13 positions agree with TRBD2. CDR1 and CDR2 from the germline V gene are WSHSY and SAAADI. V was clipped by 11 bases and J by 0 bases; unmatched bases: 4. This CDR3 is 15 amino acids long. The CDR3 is CALGTSGDSYNEQFF. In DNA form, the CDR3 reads TGCGCCTTGGGGACTAGCGGGGACTCCTACAATGAGCAGTTCTTC.

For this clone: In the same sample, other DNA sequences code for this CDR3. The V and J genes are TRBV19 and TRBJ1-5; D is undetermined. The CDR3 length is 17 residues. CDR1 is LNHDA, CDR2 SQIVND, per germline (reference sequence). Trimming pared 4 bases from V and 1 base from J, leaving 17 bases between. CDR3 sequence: CASSNPGLGSSNQPQHF. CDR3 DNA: TGTGCCAGTAGTAACCCCGGACTTGGGTCGAGCAATCAGCCCCAGCATTTT.

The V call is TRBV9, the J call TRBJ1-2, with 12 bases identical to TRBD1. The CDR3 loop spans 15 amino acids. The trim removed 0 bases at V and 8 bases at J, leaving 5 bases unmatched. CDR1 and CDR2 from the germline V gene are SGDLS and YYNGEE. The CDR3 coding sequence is TGTGCCAGCAGCGTAGAGGGACAGGGGGCAGGAGGCTACACCTTC. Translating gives CASSVEGQGAGGYTF.

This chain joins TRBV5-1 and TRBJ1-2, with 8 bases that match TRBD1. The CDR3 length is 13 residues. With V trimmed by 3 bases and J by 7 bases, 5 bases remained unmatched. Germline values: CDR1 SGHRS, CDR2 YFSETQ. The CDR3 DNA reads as TGCGCCAGCAGCTCGACAGGGGTGGGTGGCTACACCTTC. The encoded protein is CASSSTGVGGYTF.

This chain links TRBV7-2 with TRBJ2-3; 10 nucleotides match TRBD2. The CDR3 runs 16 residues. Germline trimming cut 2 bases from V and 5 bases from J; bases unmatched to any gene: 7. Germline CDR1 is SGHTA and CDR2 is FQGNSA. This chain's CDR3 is CASSLILAGAGDTQYF. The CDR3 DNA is TGTGCCAGCAGCTTAATCCTAGCGGGAGCGGGAGATACGCAGTATTTT.

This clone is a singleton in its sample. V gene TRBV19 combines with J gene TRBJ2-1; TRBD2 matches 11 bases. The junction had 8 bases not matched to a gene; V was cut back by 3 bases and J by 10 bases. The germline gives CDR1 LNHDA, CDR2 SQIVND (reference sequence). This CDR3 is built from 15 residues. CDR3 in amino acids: CASSIGLAGGYEQFF. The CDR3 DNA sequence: TGTGCCAGTAGTATCGGGCTAGCGGGAGGTTACGAGCAGTTCTTC.

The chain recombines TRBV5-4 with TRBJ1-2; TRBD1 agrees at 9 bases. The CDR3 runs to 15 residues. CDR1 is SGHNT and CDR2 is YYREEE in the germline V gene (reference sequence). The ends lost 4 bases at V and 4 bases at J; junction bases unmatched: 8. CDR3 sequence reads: CASSRQGESGYGYTF. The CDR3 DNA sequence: TGTGCCAGCAGCCGACAGGGGGAATCTGGCTATGGCTACACCTTC.

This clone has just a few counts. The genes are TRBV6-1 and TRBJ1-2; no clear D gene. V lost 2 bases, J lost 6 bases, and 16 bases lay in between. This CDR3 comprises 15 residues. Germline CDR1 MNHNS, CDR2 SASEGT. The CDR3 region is CASSEWSLVLDGYTF. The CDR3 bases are TGTGCCAGCAGTGAATGGAGTTTGGTACTCGATGGCTACACCTTC.

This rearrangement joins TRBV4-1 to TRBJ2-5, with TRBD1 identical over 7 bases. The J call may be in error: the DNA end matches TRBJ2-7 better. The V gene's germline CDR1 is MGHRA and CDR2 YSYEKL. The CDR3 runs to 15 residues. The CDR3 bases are TGCGCCAGCAGCCAAGACCCGACAGGGACCTACGAGCAGTACTTC. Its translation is CASSQDPTGTYEQYF.

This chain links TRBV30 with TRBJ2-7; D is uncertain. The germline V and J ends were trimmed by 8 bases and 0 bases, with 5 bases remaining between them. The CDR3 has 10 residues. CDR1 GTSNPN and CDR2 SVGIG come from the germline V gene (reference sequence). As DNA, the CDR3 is TGTGCCGCGCCCTCCTACGAGCAGTACTTC. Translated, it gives CAAPSYEQYF. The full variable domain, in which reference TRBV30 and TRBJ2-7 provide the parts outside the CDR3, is SQTIHQWPATLVQPVGSPLSLECTVEGTSNPNLYWYRQAAGRGLQLLFYSVGIGQISSEVPQNLSASRPQDRQFILSSKKLLLSDSGFYLCAAPSYEQYFGPGTRLTVT.

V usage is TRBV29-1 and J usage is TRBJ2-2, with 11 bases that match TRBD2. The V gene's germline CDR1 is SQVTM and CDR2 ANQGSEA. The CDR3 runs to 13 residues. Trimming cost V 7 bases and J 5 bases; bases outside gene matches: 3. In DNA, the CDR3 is TGCAGCGGGGGACTAGCGGCTACCGGGGAGCTGTTTTTT. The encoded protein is CSGGLAATGELFF.

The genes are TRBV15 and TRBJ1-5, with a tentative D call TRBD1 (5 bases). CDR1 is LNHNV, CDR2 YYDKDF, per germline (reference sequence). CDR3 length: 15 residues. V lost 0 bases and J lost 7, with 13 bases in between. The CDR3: CATSRDEGQAQPQHF. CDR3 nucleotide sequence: TGTGCCACCAGCAGAGATGAGGGGCAGGCCCAGCCCCAGCATTTT. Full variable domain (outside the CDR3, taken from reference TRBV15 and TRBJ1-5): DAMVIQNPRYQVTQFGKPVTLSCSQTLNHNVMYWYQQKSSQAPKLLFHYYDKDFNNEADTPDNFQSRRPNTSFCFLDIRSPGLGDTAMYLCATSRDEGQAQPQHFGDGTRLSIL.

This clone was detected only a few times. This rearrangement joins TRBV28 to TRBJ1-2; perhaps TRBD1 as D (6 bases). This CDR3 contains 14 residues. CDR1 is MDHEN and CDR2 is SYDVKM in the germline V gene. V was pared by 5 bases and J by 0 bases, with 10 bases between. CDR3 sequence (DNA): TGTGCCAGCAGTCCATGGACAGCTAACTATGGCTACACCTTC. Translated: CASSPWTANYGYTF.

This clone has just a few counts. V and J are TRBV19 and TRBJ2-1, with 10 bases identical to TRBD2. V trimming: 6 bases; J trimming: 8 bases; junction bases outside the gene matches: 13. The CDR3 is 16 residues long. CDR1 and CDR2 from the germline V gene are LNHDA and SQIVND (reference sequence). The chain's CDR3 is CASSPSQREGRDEQFF. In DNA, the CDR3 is TGTGCCAGTAGCCCATCCCAGCGGGAGGGCCGCGATGAGCAGTTCTTC.

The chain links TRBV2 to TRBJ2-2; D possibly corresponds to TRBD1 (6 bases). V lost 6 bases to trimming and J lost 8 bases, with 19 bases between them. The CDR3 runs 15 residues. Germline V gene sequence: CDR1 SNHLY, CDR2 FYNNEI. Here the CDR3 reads CASRGTDSPRGELFF. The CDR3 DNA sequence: TGTGCCAGCAGAGGGACGGACAGCCCCAGGGGGGAGCTGTTTTTT. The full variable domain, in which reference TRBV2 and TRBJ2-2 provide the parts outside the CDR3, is EPEVTQTPSHQVTQMGQEVILRCVPISNHLYFYWYRQILGQKVEFLVSFYNNEISEKSEIFDDQFSVERPDGSNFTLKIRSTKLEDSAMYFCASRGTDSPRGELFFGEGSRLTVL.

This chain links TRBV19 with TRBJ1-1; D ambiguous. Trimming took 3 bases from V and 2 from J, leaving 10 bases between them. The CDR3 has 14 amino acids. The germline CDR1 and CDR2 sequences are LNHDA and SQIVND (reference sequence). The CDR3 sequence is CASSISTSNTEAFF. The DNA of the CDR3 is TGTGCCAGTAGTATTTCCACCTCAAACACTGAAGCTTTCTTT.

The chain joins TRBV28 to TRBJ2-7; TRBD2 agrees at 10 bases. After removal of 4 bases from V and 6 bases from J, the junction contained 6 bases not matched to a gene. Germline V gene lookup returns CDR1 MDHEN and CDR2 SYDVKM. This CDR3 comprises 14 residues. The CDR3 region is CASSSLAGRVEQYF. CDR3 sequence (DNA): TGTGCCAGCAGTTCACTAGCGGGACGCGTCGAGCAGTACTTC.

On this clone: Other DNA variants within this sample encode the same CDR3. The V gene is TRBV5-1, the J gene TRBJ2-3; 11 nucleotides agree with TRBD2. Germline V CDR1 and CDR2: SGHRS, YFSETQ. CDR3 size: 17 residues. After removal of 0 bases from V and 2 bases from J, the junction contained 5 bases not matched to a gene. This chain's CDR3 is CASSLALAGVPTDTQYF. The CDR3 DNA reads TGCGCCAGCAGCTTGGCACTAGCGGGAGTCCCCACAGATACGCAGTATTTT.

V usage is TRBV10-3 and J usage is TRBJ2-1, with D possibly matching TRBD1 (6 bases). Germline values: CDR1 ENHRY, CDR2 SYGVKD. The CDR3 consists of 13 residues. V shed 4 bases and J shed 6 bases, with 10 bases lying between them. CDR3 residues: CAISAGQTNEQFF. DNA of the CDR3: TGTGCCATCAGTGCGGGACAAACCAATGAGCAGTTCTTC.